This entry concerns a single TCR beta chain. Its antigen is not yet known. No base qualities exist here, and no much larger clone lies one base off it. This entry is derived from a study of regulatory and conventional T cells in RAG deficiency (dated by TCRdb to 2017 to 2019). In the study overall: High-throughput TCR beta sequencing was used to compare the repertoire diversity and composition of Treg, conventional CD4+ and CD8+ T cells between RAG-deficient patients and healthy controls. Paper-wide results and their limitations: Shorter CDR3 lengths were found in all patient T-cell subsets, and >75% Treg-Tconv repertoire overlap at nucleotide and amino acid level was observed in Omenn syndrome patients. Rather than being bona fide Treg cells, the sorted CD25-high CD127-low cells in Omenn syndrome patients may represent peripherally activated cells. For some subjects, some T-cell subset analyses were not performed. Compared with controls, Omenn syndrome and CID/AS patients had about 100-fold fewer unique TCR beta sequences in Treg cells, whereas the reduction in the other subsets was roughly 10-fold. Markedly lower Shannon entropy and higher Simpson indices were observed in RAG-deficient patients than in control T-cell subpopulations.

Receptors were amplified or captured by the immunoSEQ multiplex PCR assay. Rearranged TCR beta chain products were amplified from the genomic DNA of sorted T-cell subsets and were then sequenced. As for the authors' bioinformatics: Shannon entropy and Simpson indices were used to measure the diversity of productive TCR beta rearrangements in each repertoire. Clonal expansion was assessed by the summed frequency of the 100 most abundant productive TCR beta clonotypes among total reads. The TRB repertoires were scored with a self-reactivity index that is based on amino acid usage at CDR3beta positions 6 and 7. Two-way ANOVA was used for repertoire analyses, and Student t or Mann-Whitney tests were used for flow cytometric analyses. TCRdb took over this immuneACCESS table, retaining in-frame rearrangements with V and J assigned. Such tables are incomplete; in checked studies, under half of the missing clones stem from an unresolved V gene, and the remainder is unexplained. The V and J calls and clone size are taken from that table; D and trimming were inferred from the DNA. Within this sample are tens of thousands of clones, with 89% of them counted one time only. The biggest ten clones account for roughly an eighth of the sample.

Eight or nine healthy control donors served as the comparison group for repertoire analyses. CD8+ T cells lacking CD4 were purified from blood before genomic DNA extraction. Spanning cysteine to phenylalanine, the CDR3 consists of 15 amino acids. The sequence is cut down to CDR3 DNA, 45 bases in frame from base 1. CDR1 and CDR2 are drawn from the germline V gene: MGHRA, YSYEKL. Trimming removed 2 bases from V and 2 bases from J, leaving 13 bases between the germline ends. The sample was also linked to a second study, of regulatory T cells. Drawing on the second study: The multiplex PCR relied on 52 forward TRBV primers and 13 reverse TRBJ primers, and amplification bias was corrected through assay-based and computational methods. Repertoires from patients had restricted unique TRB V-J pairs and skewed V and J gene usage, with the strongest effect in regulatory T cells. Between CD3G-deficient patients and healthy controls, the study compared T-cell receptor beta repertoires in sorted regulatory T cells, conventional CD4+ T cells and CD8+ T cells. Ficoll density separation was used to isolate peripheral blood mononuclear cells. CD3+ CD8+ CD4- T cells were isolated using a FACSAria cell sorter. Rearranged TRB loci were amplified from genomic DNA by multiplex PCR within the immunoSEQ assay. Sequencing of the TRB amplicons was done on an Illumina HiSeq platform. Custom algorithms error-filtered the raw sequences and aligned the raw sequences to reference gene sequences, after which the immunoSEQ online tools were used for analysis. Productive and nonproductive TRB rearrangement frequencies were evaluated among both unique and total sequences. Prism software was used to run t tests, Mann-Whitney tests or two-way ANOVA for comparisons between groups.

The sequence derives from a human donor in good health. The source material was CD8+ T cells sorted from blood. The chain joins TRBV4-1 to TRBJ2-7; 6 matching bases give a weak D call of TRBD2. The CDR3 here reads CASSQSPSATYEQYF. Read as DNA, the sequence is TGCGCCAGCAGCCAATCGCCTAGCGCCACCTACGAGCAGTACTTC.